This T cell receptor beta chain is from a study of CD8 T cells in Susac syndrome. The CDR3 has 14 amino acids. Germline V CDR1 and CDR2: MNHEY, SVGAGI. With 0 bases clipped from V and 9 bases from J, the junction kept 6 bases outside the gene matches. An input of roughly 0.45 to 1 ug of RNA was subjected to reverse transcription using random hexamers. TCRdb redid the calling of the immunoSEQ multiplex PCR reads with MiXCR, one entry per CDR3 protein. The sample lists approximately 150,000 distinct CDR3 sequences, 85% to 95% seen once, with approximately 0.14% in the top ten. V and J are TRBV6-5 and TRBJ1-1; 8 bases match TRBD1. Sequencing was carried out using CD4+ T cells from PBMCs. The TCR sequence derives from a human donor in good health. The CDR3 coding sequence is TGTGCCAGCAGTTACTCGACAGGGGACCGGAAAGCTTTCTTT. Amino acid sequence: CASSYSTGDRKAFF.